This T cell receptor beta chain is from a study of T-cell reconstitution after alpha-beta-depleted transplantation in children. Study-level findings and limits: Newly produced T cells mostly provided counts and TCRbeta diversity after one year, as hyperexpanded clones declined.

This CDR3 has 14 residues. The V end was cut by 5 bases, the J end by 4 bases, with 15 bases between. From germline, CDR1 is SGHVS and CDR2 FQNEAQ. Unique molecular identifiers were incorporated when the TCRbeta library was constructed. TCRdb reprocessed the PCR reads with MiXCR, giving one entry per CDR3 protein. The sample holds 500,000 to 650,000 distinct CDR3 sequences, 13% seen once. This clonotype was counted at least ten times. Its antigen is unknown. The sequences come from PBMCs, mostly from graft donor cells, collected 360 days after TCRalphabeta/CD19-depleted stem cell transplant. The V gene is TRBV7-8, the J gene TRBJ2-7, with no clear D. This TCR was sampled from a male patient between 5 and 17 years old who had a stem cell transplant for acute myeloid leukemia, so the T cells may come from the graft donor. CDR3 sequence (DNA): TGTGCCAGCAGCCCATTAGGGCCCTTTTACGAGCAGTACTTC. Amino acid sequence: CASSPLGPFYEQYF.